A selection of T cell receptor beta chains follows, all from one sample in a study of blood T cell repertoires in COVID-19. Some clones are missing from TCRdb's copy, which holds only in-frame ones; the method was immunoSEQ multiplex PCR. The sample shows 150,000 to 200,000 clones, around 80% of them seen only once. The sequenced material came from PBMCs or T cells enriched from blood (not recorded which). These receptors were taken from a woman in her sixties who had recovered from COVID-19. The CDR3 runs from the conserved cysteine through the conserved F or W. A D gene is named only where the DNA matches it firmly. Clone size, where shown, is once, few, many, or a class for clones that have expanded.

CDR3 DNA: TGTGCCACCAGCGCACAGGGAGGCAATCAGCCCCAGCATTTT; CDR3 protein: CATSAQGGNQPQHF; J gene: TRBJ1-5; clone size: .; D gene: .; V gene: TRBV24-1
CDR3 DNA: TGTGCCAGTAGTATATCGGTAAATAGCAATCAGCCCCAGCATTTT; CDR3 protein: CASSISVNSNQPQHF; J gene: TRBJ1-5; clone size: .; D gene: .; V gene: TRBV19
CDR3 DNA: TGTGCCAGCTCAAAGGACAGTTACAATGAGCAGTTCTTC; CDR3 protein: CASSKDSYNEQFF; J gene: TRBJ2-1; clone size: .; D gene: .; V gene: TRBV12-3/TRBV12-4
CDR3 DNA: TGTGCCAGCAGCCCGACAGGGCGTGAAGCTTTCTTT; CDR3 protein: CASSPTGREAFF; J gene: TRBJ1-1; clone size: few; D gene: TRBD1; V gene: TRBV4-2
CDR3 DNA: TGTGCCAGCAGCTTGGCAGGGCAAAGCAATCAGCCCCAGCATTTT; CDR3 protein: CASSLAGQSNQPQHF; J gene: TRBJ1-5; clone size: .; D gene: .; V gene: TRBV5-6
CDR3 DNA: TGCGCCAGCAGCCAAGAATGGTTGGCGGACAACGTCTACGAGCAGTACTTC; CDR3 protein: CASSQEWLADNVYEQYF; J gene: TRBJ2-7; clone size: .; D gene: .; V gene: TRBV4-1
CDR3 DNA: TGTGCCAGCAGCCGGGAGGTTAGCTCCTACGAGCAGTACTTC; CDR3 protein: CASSREVSSYEQYF; J gene: TRBJ2-7; clone size: .; D gene: TRBD2; V gene: TRBV5-4
CDR3 DNA: TGTGCCAGCAGTTTGAGCGGACCGTACAATGAGCAGTTCTTC; CDR3 protein: CASSLSGPYNEQFF; J gene: TRBJ2-1; clone size: .; D gene: .; V gene: TRBV28
CDR3 DNA: TGTGCCACCAGTGAGGGGACTAGCGGGGGGACCGCAGATACGCAGTATTTT; CDR3 protein: CATSEGTSGGTADTQYF; J gene: TRBJ2-3; clone size: .; D gene: TRBD2; V gene: TRBV24-1
CDR3 DNA: TGTGCCAGCGCCGGACTTCTAGGGGGTAAGAACACTGAAGCTTTCTTT; CDR3 protein: CASAGLLGGKNTEAFF; J gene: TRBJ1-1; clone size: .; D gene: .; V gene: TRBV27
CDR3 DNA: TGCGCCAGCAGCTTGCTGGGGGCGGAGCAAGAGACCCAGTACTTC; CDR3 protein: CASSLLGAEQETQYF; J gene: TRBJ2-5; clone size: .; D gene: .; V gene: TRBV5-1
CDR3 DNA: TGCGCCAGCAGCCAAGACGAGACTAGCGGGGGGAACACCTACGAGCAGTACTTC; CDR3 protein: CASSQDETSGGNTYEQYF; J gene: TRBJ2-7; clone size: .; D gene: TRBD2; V gene: TRBV4-1
CDR3 DNA: TGTGCCAGCAGCTTAGCGCAGGGCAGGGCTCAAGCCCAGCATTTT; CDR3 protein: CASSLAQGRAQAQHF; J gene: TRBJ1-5; clone size: .; D gene: .; V gene: TRBV13
CDR3 DNA: TGTGCCAGCAGCTTTTCACAGGGGGCGCGATATGGCTACACCTTC; CDR3 protein: CASSFSQGARYGYTF; J gene: TRBJ1-2; clone size: .; D gene: TRBD1; V gene: TRBV5-6
CDR3 DNA: TGTGCCACCAGTGAAACCGGGACAGGGGGCTATGGCTACACCTTC; CDR3 protein: CATSETGTGGYGYTF; J gene: TRBJ1-2; clone size: .; D gene: TRBD1; V gene: TRBV24-1
CDR3 DNA: TGTGCCAGCAGCGTCGACAGGCAAGAGACCCAGTACTTC; CDR3 protein: CASSVDRQETQYF; J gene: TRBJ2-5; clone size: .; D gene: .; V gene: TRBV5-4
CDR3 DNA: TGTGCCAGTAGTATAGGCAGGGGGCGCGACCAGCATTTT; CDR3 protein: CASSIGRGRDQHF; J gene: TRBJ1-5; clone size: .; D gene: TRBD1; V gene: TRBV19
CDR3 DNA: TGCGCCAGCAGCTTAGACTTGGGCAATGAGCAGTTCTTC; CDR3 protein: CASSLDLGNEQFF; J gene: TRBJ2-1; clone size: .; D gene: .; V gene: TRBV5-1
CDR3 DNA: TGTGCCAGCAGCAGGAATGCAGGGGGACAAGAGACCCAGTACTTC; CDR3 protein: CASSRNAGGQETQYF; J gene: TRBJ2-5; clone size: .; D gene: TRBD1; V gene: TRBV7-3
CDR3 DNA: TGTGCCAGCAGTCTCTACTATCAGCCCCAGCATTTT; CDR3 protein: CASSLYYQPQHF; J gene: TRBJ1-5; clone size: few; D gene: .; V gene: TRBV12-3/TRBV12-4
CDR3 DNA: TGTGCCAGCAGTGATTACACAGGGATCTCCTACGAGCAGTACTTC; CDR3 protein: CASSDYTGISYEQYF; J gene: TRBJ2-7; clone size: few; D gene: .; V gene: TRBV6-1
CDR3 DNA: TGTGCCACCAGCAGTAAAACAGGGCTGGGCACAGATACGCAGTATTTT; CDR3 protein: CATSSKTGLGTDTQYF; J gene: TRBJ2-3; clone size: .; D gene: .; V gene: TRBV15
CDR3 DNA: TGTGCCAGCAGTGAAACCAGGGGGCAAATCAATTCACCCCTCCACTTT; CDR3 protein: CASSETRGQINSPLHF; J gene: TRBJ1-6; clone size: .; D gene: TRBD1; V gene: TRBV6-1
CDR3 DNA: TGTGCCAGCTCGGTCTTTTATAATTCACCCCTCCACTTT; CDR3 protein: CASSVFYNSPLHF; J gene: TRBJ1-6; clone size: .; D gene: .; V gene: TRBV3-1/TRBV3-2
CDR3 DNA: TGCGCCAGCAGCCTAAGCACTCGAAAAAGCGTACAGGGGTATGGCTACACCTTC; CDR3 protein: CASSLSTRKSVQGYGYTF; J gene: TRBJ1-2; clone size: .; D gene: TRBD1; V gene: TRBV4-1
CDR3 DNA: TGTGCCACCAGTGAGGAGGGTCAGGGGGCGCCGAATGAGCAGTTCTTC; CDR3 protein: CATSEEGQGAPNEQFF; J gene: TRBJ2-1; clone size: few; D gene: TRBD1; V gene: TRBV24-1
CDR3 DNA: TGCACCAGCAGCCAAAATACCCTGACAGGGGACACTGAAGCTTTCTTT; CDR3 protein: CTSSQNTLTGDTEAFF; J gene: TRBJ1-1; clone size: .; D gene: .; V gene: TRBV1
CDR3 DNA: TGCGCCAGCAGCTTGGCAGATTACTACGAGCAGTACTTC; CDR3 protein: CASSLADYYEQYF; J gene: TRBJ2-7; clone size: few; D gene: .; V gene: TRBV5-1
CDR3 DNA: TGTGCCAGCACCCTTTACTACAATGAGCAGTTCTTC; CDR3 protein: CASTLYYNEQFF; J gene: TRBJ2-1; clone size: .; D gene: .; V gene: TRBV6-5
CDR3 DNA: TGTGCCAGCAGTGTCTCAGGGGCGAGGGCTGAAGCTTTCTTT; CDR3 protein: CASSVSGARAEAFF; J gene: TRBJ1-1; clone size: .; D gene: .; V gene: TRBV25-1
CDR3 DNA: TGTGCCAGCTCACCACCAGGGGGCCGCCAGGAGACCCAGTACTTC; CDR3 protein: CASSPPGGRQETQYF; J gene: TRBJ2-5; clone size: few; D gene: TRBD1; V gene: TRBV18
CDR3 DNA: TGTGCCAGTAGTACCACCGGGACTTCCCTCGAGCAGTACTTC; CDR3 protein: CASSTTGTSLEQYF; J gene: TRBJ2-7; clone size: .; D gene: .; V gene: TRBV19
CDR3 DNA: TGTGCCAGCAGCTACCGGGGAGCCAGCACAGATACGCAGTATTTT; CDR3 protein: CASSYRGASTDTQYF; J gene: TRBJ2-3; clone size: .; D gene: .; V gene: TRBV11-2
CDR3 DNA: TGCGCCAGCAGCTTGCTGAGTGGGCCGAACACCGGGGAGCTGTTTTTT; CDR3 protein: CASSLLSGPNTGELFF; J gene: TRBJ2-2; clone size: .; D gene: .; V gene: TRBV5-1
CDR3 DNA: TGTGCCATCAGGCGGGGTGTGCGGACAGATACGCAGTATTTT; CDR3 protein: CAIRRGVRTDTQYF; J gene: TRBJ2-3; clone size: .; D gene: .; V gene: TRBV10-3
CDR3 DNA: TGCGCCAGCAGCCAATCTCAGGGGTTTGGTGGCTACACCTTC; CDR3 protein: CASSQSQGFGGYTF; J gene: TRBJ1-2; clone size: .; D gene: .; V gene: TRBV4-1
CDR3 DNA: TGCGCCAGCAGACCGACAGGGTTATACAATGAGCAGTTCTTC; CDR3 protein: CASRPTGLYNEQFF; J gene: TRBJ2-1; clone size: few; D gene: TRBD1; V gene: TRBV5-1
CDR3 DNA: TGTGCCAGCAGCCTCGGGGGGGCTTTAAATGAGCAGTTCTTC; CDR3 protein: CASSLGGALNEQFF; J gene: TRBJ2-1; clone size: .; D gene: TRBD2; V gene: TRBV5-4
CDR3 DNA: TGCGCCAGCAGCTTTGAGGGGACAGGGGTGTCAGGGAGTGGCTACACCTTC; CDR3 protein: CASSFEGTGVSGSGYTF; J gene: TRBJ1-2; clone size: .; D gene: TRBD1; V gene: TRBV5-1
CDR3 DNA: TGTGCCAGCATCTCTACAACCAGCCTCGGGGGGTACGAGCAGTACTTC; CDR3 protein: CASISTTSLGGYEQYF; J gene: TRBJ2-7; clone size: few; D gene: TRBD2; V gene: TRBV3-1/TRBV3-2
CDR3 DNA: TGTGCCAGCGGACAGGGTAGCTCCTATAATTCACCCCTCCACTTT; CDR3 protein: CASGQGSSYNSPLHF; J gene: TRBJ1-6; clone size: .; D gene: TRBD1; V gene: TRBV2
CDR3 DNA: TGTGCCAGCAGCTTAGCGGGGGGGGCTTTCACAGATACGCAGTATTTT; CDR3 protein: CASSLAGGAFTDTQYF; J gene: TRBJ2-3; clone size: .; D gene: .; V gene: TRBV7-8
CDR3 DNA: TGTGCCAGCAGCTTGGACCAGGGGGCTGACGAGCAGTACTTC; CDR3 protein: CASSLDQGADEQYF; J gene: TRBJ2-7; clone size: .; D gene: TRBD1; V gene: TRBV5-6
CDR3 DNA: TGTGCCAGCAGCTTAGTTCGGACTCTCCGCCATGAGCAGTTCTTC; CDR3 protein: CASSLVRTLRHEQFF; J gene: TRBJ2-1; clone size: few; D gene: .; V gene: TRBV11-2
CDR3 DNA: TGCGCCAGCAGCCAAGATCTCCTAGCGGCGTCCTACAATGAGCAGTTCTTC; CDR3 protein: CASSQDLLAASYNEQFF; J gene: TRBJ2-1; clone size: .; D gene: TRBD2; V gene: TRBV4-1
CDR3 DNA: TGTGCCAGCAGCGGGTTCCGGGGCTACAATGAGCAGTTCTTC; CDR3 protein: CASSGFRGYNEQFF; J gene: TRBJ2-1; clone size: .; D gene: .; V gene: TRBV9
CDR3 DNA: TGTGCCAGCAGTTTAGGGAACGGGGGGGACCACGAGCAGTACTTC; CDR3 protein: CASSLGNGGDHEQYF; J gene: TRBJ2-7; clone size: .; D gene: TRBD2; V gene: TRBV27
CDR3 DNA: TGTGCCAGCAGGAGAAACAGGGGAAGCACCGGGGAGCTGTTTTTT; CDR3 protein: CASRRNRGSTGELFF; J gene: TRBJ2-2; clone size: .; D gene: TRBD1; V gene: TRBV27
CDR3 DNA: TGTGCCAGCAGTAGATGGACGGGGGAAGCTTTCTTT; CDR3 protein: CASSRWTGEAFF; J gene: TRBJ1-1; clone size: once; D gene: .; V gene: TRBV12-3/TRBV12-4
CDR3 DNA: TGTGCCAGCAATTTGGCAAACGGGGGGGAGACCCAGTACTTC; CDR3 protein: CASNLANGGETQYF; J gene: TRBJ2-5; clone size: .; D gene: TRBD2; V gene: TRBV2
CDR3 DNA: TGTGCCAGCAGCTTGTTTCAGGGGGCGGATACGCAGTATTTT; CDR3 protein: CASSLFQGADTQYF; J gene: TRBJ2-3; clone size: .; D gene: TRBD1; V gene: TRBV5-6
CDR3 DNA: TGTGCCAGCAGCGCCCCCCCGGAGGGTTACAATGAGCAGTTCTTC; CDR3 protein: CASSAPPEGYNEQFF; J gene: TRBJ2-1; clone size: .; D gene: .; V gene: TRBV9
CDR3 DNA: TGTGCCAGTAGTATAGGGATGGAGACTGAAGCTTTCTTT; CDR3 protein: CASSIGMETEAFF; J gene: TRBJ1-1; clone size: once; D gene: .; V gene: TRBV19
CDR3 DNA: TGTGCCAGCAGCCATACTGGACAGGGTCGCGAAAAACTGTTTTTT; CDR3 protein: CASSHTGQGREKLFF; J gene: TRBJ1-4; clone size: once; D gene: TRBD1; V gene: TRBV14
CDR3 DNA: TGTGCCATCAGTACTCCGGGGGAGAGGGGCACTGAAGCTTTCTTT; CDR3 protein: CAISTPGERGTEAFF; J gene: TRBJ1-1; clone size: .; D gene: .; V gene: TRBV10-3
CDR3 DNA: TGCGCCAGCAGCCGAGGGACAGTTCCCACAGATACGCAGTATTTT; CDR3 protein: CASSRGTVPTDTQYF; J gene: TRBJ2-3; clone size: few; D gene: TRBD1; V gene: TRBV4-1
CDR3 DNA: TGTGCCAGCAGCAGACAGGGGGCGCAAGGCCTTGTCTCCTACAATGAGCAGTTCTTC; CDR3 protein: CASSRQGAQGLVSYNEQFF; J gene: TRBJ2-1; clone size: .; D gene: TRBD1; V gene: TRBV13
CDR3 DNA: TGTGCCAGCAGGCGGGGGGGCCGAACAGATACGCAGTATTTT; CDR3 protein: CASRRGGRTDTQYF; J gene: TRBJ2-3; clone size: .; D gene: TRBD2; V gene: TRBV27
CDR3 DNA: TGTGCCAGCAGCCCAGGCTCGATTGATACGCAGTATTTT; CDR3 protein: CASSPGSIDTQYF; J gene: TRBJ2-3; clone size: .; D gene: .; V gene: TRBV3-1/TRBV3-2
CDR3 DNA: TGTGCCAGCAGCCCCTCGAGCGGGAGCCTCAATGAGCAGTTCTTC; CDR3 protein: CASSPSSGSLNEQFF; J gene: TRBJ2-1; clone size: .; D gene: TRBD2; V gene: TRBV7-3